The subject of this entry is one T cell receptor (beta chain). This clone was seen a handful of times. Its recognized antigen is unknown. The record has no base qualities; no much larger clone is one base away. The data were taken from a study of CD8+ T cells in alopecia areata (dated by TCRdb to the late 2010s). Some background on the complete study: The treated patients, all with moderate-to-severe alopecia areata, were enrolled in an open-label pilot trial of oral tofacitinib given at 5 to 10 mg twice daily. Patients stayed on tofacitinib for 6 to 18 months and then had 6 months of follow-up off drug so that delayed response and recurrence could be assessed. In treated patients, disease severity was measured using the SALT score, which gives the percentage of scalp surface area affected. The study used high-throughput TCRbeta sequencing to examine T cell clonal expansion in alopecia areata, in both the C3H/HeJ mouse model and human patients. In humans, TCRbeta sequencing was performed on scalp tissue and on sorted CD4+ and CD8+ peripheral blood T cells from healthy controls and from patients with patchy or totalis/universalis alopecia areata. Biopsies were taken from tofacitinib-treated patients at baseline and at 4 and 24 weeks of treatment, and a later scalp biopsy was taken in several of the tofacitinib-treated patients. Scalp clonality was compared across normal scalp (n=4), patchy alopecia areata scalp (n=8), and alopecia totalis/universalis scalp (n=8). The RNA source kit depended on sample type: the PAXgene miRNA kit for fixed scalp, the miRNeasy kit for PBMCs, and the RNeasy kit for mouse skin. immunoSEQ multiplex PCR using 35 Vbeta forward primers and 13 Jbeta reverse primers was used to amplify TCRbeta CDR3 regions. The investigation overall reported the following: Because the treated cohort was small and included a single nonresponder, larger studies are needed to assess links between baseline CD8+ expansion and response. Tofacitinib significantly lowered scalp clonality and the number of expanded CD8+ clones among the top 100 scalp clones. Lesional scalp, especially in alopecia totalis/universalis, showed higher clonality and more expanded CD8+ clones than normal scalp, suggesting antigenic drive. Unlike mouse skin, which is dominated by gammadelta T cells, normal human skin has resident alphabeta T cells that are also sequenced, and this complicates analysis of the scalp TCR repertoire. Many expanded lesional clones persisted in scalp and blood during tofacitinib treatment, which may partly explain relapse after stopping treatment. TCR sequences shared between patients were less clear than in mice, possibly partly because of HLA diversity in the patient population.

What this sample's time point label stands for: about 4 weeks on oral tofacitinib. Interpreted using the paper, the treatment or condition label stands for: oral pan-JAK inhibitor, 5-10 mg twice daily. Lesional scalp punch biopsies and peripheral blood were obtained from alopecia areata patients. PBMCs were isolated by density centrifugation and stained for CD3, CD4 and CD8, and CD4+ and CD8+ T cells were sorted on a FACSAria. Library preparation used the immunoSEQ multiplex PCR assay. For TCR sequencing, RNA was extracted from every sample and reverse transcribed into cDNA to serve as template. First-strand cDNA was synthesized with SuperScript III using a 2:1 mix of oligo-dT and random hexamers. A synthetic immune receptor repertoire was used to measure amplification bias, and any remaining bias was corrected computationally. Concerning the study's data processing: Raw reads were preprocessed to remove errors, and CDR3 was defined according to IMGT conventions as the region from the conserved cysteine to phenylalanine. Clonality was computed by normalizing Shannon entropy by log2 of the number of productive unique TCRs and subtracting the result from 1. Whether scalp clones were CD4 or CD8 was inferred by matching scalp TCRbeta sequences against CD4 and CD8 repertoires sorted from blood. Entries here come from immuneACCESS through TCRdb and include only in-frame sequences with V and J called. Some clones fail to appear in such tables; in the studies checked, an unresolved V gene covers under half of the shortfall, and the cause of the remainder is unknown. D and trimming were read from the DNA, whereas the V and J calls and clone size are those reported in that table. Present in this sample are 200,000 to 250,000 clones, about three fifths of which were seen just once. Approximately 1.4% of the sample goes to the ten largest clones.

Sequences GTSNPN (CDR1) and SVGIG (CDR2) are obtained from the germline V gene (reference sequence). Trimmed from V: 3 bases; trimmed from J: 7 bases; junction bases lacking a gene match: 8. Reading from cysteine to phenylalanine, the CDR3 counts 14 amino acids. Left in the record is the CDR3 DNA by itself, 42 bases read in frame from the first base. The material sequenced was CD4+ T cells sorted from blood, taken at week 4, from a patient treated with tofacitinib. The rearranged segments are TRBV30 and TRBJ1-2, and TRBD1 matches 10 of the central bases. This TCR was sampled from a human donor with alopecia areata. The CDR3 protein sequence reads: CAWSTGTGESGYTF. The nucleotides read TGTGCCTGGAGCACTGGGACAGGGGAGTCTGGCTACACCTTC.